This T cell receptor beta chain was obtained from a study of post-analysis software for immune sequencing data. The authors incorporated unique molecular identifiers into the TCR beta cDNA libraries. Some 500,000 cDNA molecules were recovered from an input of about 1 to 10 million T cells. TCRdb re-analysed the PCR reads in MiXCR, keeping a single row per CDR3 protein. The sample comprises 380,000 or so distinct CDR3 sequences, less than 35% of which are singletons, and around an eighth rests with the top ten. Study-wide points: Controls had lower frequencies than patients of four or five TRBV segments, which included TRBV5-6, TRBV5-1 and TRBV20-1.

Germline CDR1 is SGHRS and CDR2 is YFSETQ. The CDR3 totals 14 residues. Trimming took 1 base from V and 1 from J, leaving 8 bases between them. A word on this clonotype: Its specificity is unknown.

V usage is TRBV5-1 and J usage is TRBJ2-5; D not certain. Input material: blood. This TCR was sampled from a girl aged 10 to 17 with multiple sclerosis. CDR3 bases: TGCGCCAGCAGCTTGTCCCGGATCCAAGAGACCCAGTACTTC. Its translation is CASSLSRIQETQYF.